The entry below gives a single TCR beta chain sequence along with its context. The specificity of this receptor is unknown. Per-nucleotide qualities are absent, and no much larger clonotype sits a single base away. The sample originates from a study of CD8+CD57+ T cells in acquired aplastic anemia listed by TCRdb under 2018. For the wider study: On average, sorted CD4+ and CD8+ cells yielded around 3.4 ug of extracted DNA, with a range of roughly 0.18 to 30 ug. CD8+CD57+ expansion was defined as frequency above the mean frequency observed in healthy subjects. Points the paper makes about the study in general: Some 31 CD8+ CDR3 sequences were shared between patients and controls but appeared highly expressed in patients and within their immunodominant clones. No significant difference in CD8+ Simpson's diversity was found between patients and healthy controls (P=0.060).

Genomic DNA was used as template for profiling of TCR beta VDJ combinations and CDR3 sequences. An Illumina HiSeq 2000 was the platform used for TCR repertoire sequencing. On the authors' methods: TRBV/TRBJ rearrangement plots, CDR3 size and DJ length profiles, and Simpson's diversity index were used to evaluate the repertoires. The immunodominant clone was defined as the most abundant DNA sequence in deep sequencing data. CDR3 amino acid sequences were screened for sharing across subjects and compared with published repertoires and the VDJdb database. The public reads were reprocessed in TCRdb via fastp at Q25 and MiXCR, keeping in-frame beta chains. Duplicate CDR3 protein sequences are folded into a single record with the most common DNA and genes. The V and J calls and clone size are TCRdb's, not the authors'. This sample has about 98,000 distinct CDR3 sequences in its table, and around two thirds of those were observed once. More than 55% of the sample is in the top ten clones.

Flow cytometry had shown CD8+CD57+ cell expansion in the patients selected for sequencing. Every patient had severe acquired aplastic anemia, diagnosed using the International Study of Aplastic Anemia and Agranulocytosis and Camitta criteria. No therapy had been received by the patients at the time of blood sampling. TCR repertoires of sorted CD4+ and CD8+ blood T cells from severe aplastic anemia patients and healthy subjects were deep-sequenced in the study. In the USA, patient enrollment took place under clinicaltrials.gov protocols 00001620, 01623167, 00001397, 00071045, 00081523 and 00961064. Ficoll-Paque density gradient centrifugation was used to isolate peripheral blood mononuclear cells. Before DNA extraction, CD4+ and CD8+ T cells were sorted with FACS or magnetic beads. Sequenced material: sorted CD4+, CD8+, or CD8+CD57+ T cells (not recorded which) from PBMCs. The sequence was collected from a human donor with aplastic anemia.

The CDR3 region has the sequence CSAYRGTNTEAFF. The DNA sequence is as follows: TGCAGTGCGTACAGGGGAACGAACACTGAAGCTTTCTTT. The chain employs TRBV20-1 and TRBJ1-1; the central 7 bases match TRBD1. Including cysteine and phenylalanine, the CDR3 has 13 amino acids. CDR3 DNA only is kept here, 39 bases in frame from base 1. V trim: 6 bases; J trim: 1 base; unmatched bases: 5. Via the germline V gene (reference sequence), CDR1 is DFQATT and CDR2 SNEGSKA.